The source of this T cell receptor beta chain is a study of cytomegalovirus exposure and HLA in healthy donors. Amplification used 60 Vbeta primers and 13 Jbeta primers. Produced via immunoSEQ multiplex PCR; TCRdb's table is partial and in-frame only. The sample comprises approximately 150,000 clones, roughly 71% of which are singletons, and less than 9% rests with the top ten. V was clipped by 7 bases and J by 15 bases, with 13 bases between them. Germline lookup yields CDR1 SNHLY and CDR2 FYNNEI. CDR3 length: 10 amino acids. To note about this clone: The antigen remains undetermined.

Study-wide points: Previous analysis showed most TCR beta V segments were productive about 87% or about 30% of the time. Some TCR beta chains (roughly 150 of them) were listed as cytomegalovirus-associated. Later analysis placed DRB1 highest and HLA-C lowest in TCR association rates, which differed by HLA locus.

The chain recombines TRBV2 with TRBJ2-1; D perhaps matches TRBD2 (6 bases). Sequencing was performed on PBMCs. This receptor was taken from a male donor in good health and CMV-seropositive. In nucleotides, the CDR3 is TGTGCCAGCAATCGGGGAGGTGGGTTCTTC. It codes for CASNRGGGFF.